This T cell receptor (beta chain) was captured in a study of cytomegalovirus exposure and HLA in healthy donors. Findings and caveats of the study: The majority of TCR sequences were rare, yet some public TCRs appeared in many donors. Exclusion applied to some V segments, including TRBV6-2 and TRBV6-3, as they were indistinguishable. TCR beta V- and J-gene trimming was later associated with a missense DCLRE1C variant.

PCR primers comprised 60 Vbeta and 13 Jbeta primers. Under the authors' procedure: There were around 80 million unique TCR beta chains by a later count, and 10 million to 12 million of them were shared. This table comes from immunoSEQ multiplex PCR, and its TCRdb copy is limited to in-frame clones, with some not included. V and J calls and clone size are as listed in that table; D and trimming were resolved from the DNA. The sample yields over 150,000 clones, about 76% seen once. The CDR3 has 15 residues. Germline CDR1 is SQVTM and CDR2 is ANQGSEA. Trimming cost V 1 base and J 3 bases; bases outside gene matches: 5. Points on this clone: The target antigen is unknown.

The chain recombines TRBV29-1 with TRBJ2-3; 9 bases are shared with TRBD1. Sequenced material: PBMCs. This sequence originates from a woman between 35 and 50 years old in good health and CMV-seropositive. The CDR3, as DNA: TGCAGCGTTGAAGGGACAGGGGAGAGGACAGATACGCAGTATTTT. It is translated as CSVEGTGERTDTQYF.